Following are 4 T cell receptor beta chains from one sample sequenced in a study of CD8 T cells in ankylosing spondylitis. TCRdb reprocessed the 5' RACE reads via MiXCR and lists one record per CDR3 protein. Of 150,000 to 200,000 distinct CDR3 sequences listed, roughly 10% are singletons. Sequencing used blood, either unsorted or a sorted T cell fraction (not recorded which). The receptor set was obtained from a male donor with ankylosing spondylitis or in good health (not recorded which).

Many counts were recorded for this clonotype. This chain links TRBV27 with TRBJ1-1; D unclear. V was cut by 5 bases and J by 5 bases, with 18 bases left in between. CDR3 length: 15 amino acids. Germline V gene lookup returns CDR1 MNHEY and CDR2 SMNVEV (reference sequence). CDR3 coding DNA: TGTGCCAGCAGTCACTCAAAAGGTCATGCAACTGAAGCTTTCTTT. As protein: CASSHSKGHATEAFF.

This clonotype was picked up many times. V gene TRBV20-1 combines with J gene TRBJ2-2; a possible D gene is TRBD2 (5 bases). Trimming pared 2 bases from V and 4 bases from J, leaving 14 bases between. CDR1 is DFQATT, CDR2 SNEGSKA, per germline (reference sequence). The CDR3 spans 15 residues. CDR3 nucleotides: TGCAGTGCTAGATTGAGGGCAGGTCCCACCGGGGAGCTGTTTTTT. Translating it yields CSARLRAGPTGELFF.

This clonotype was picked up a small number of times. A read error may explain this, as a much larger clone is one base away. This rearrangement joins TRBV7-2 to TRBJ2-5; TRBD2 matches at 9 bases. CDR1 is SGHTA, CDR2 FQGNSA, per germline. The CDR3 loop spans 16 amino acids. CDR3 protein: CAGSRVGAGGQETQYF. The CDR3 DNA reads TGTGCCGGCAGCCGCGTGGGAGCGGGGGGACAAGAGACCCAGTACTTC.

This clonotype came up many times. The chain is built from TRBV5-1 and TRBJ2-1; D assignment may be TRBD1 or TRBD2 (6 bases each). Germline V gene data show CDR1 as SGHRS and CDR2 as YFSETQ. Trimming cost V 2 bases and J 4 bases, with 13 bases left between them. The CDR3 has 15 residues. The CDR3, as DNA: TGCGCCAGCAGCTTAGGGCAGGGGACTTACAATGAGCAGTTCTTC. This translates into CASSLGQGTYNEQFF.